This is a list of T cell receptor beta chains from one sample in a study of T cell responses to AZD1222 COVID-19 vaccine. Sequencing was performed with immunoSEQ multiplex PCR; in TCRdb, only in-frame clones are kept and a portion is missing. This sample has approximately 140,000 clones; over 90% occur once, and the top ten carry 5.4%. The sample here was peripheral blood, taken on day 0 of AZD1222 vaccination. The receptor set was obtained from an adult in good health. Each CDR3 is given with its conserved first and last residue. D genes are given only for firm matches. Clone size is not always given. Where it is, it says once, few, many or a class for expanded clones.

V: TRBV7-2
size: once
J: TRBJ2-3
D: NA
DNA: TGTGCCAGCAGCTGGAGAGATACGCAGTATTTT
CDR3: CASSWRDTQYF

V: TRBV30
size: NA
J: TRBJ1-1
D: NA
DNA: TGTGCCTGGAGTTTCCAGATCTCTGAAGCTTTCTTT
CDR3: CAWSFQISEAFF

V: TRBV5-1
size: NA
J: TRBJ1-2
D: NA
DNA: TGCGCCAGCAGCTTGGAGGGAACCTACTATGGCTACACCTTC
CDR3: CASSLEGTYYGYTF

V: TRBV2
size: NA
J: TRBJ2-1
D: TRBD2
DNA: TGTGCCAGCAGTTTTTCCGAACTAGCGGGAAAAAGTCTCAATGAGCAGTTCTTC
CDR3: CASSFSELAGKSLNEQFF

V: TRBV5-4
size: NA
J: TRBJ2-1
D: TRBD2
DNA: TGTGCCAGCAGCTTGGCGGCCCTAGCGGGGGGCTACAATGAGCAGTTCTTC
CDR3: CASSLAALAGGYNEQFF

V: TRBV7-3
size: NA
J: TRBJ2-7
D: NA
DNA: TGTGCCAGCAGTTCTCCGTCGACCGGGGTCTACGAGCAGTACTTC
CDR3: CASSSPSTGVYEQYF

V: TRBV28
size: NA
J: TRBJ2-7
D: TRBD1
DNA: TGTGCCAGCAGTTCGACCCGGGGACAGACAGCCTACGAGCAGTACTTC
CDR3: CASSSTRGQTAYEQYF

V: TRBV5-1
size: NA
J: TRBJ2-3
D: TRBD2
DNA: TGCGCCAGCAGCTTGGGACTAGCGGGAGTAAGCACAGATACGCAGTATTTT
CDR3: CASSLGLAGVSTDTQYF

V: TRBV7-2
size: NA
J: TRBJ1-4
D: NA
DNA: TGTGCCAGCAGCATAACGACAGCTAATGAAAAACTGTTTTTT
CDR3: CASSITTANEKLFF

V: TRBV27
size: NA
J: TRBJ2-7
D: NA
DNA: TGTGCCAGCAGTTCCCCGGGTCAGGGGGGGGGTAGGGAGCAGTACTTC
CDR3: CASSSPGQGGGREQYF

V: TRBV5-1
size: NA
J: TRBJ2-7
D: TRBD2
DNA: TGCGCCAGCAGCGGTCTAGCGGGGGGGTCCTACGAGCAGTACTTC
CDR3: CASSGLAGGSYEQYF

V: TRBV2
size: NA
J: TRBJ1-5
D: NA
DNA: TGTGCCAGCTCCCCCCAGGGAGGGTATCAGCCCCAGCATTTT
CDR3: CASSPQGGYQPQHF

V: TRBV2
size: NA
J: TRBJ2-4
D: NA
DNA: TGTGCCAGCAGTGAATGGGGACAAGGAAAAAACATTCAGTACTTC
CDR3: CASSEWGQGKNIQYF

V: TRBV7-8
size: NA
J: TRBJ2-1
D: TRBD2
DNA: TGTGCCAGCAGCTTAAGGCGGGCTAGCGGGCCTTACAATGAGCAGTTCTTC
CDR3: CASSLRRASGPYNEQFF

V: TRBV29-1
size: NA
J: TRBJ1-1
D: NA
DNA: TGCAGCGTTGACCCGGGGGGGACTGAAGCTTTCTTT
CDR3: CSVDPGGTEAFF

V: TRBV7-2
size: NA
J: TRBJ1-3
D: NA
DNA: TGTGCCAGCAGCCAACTAACTTCTGGAAACACCATATATTTT
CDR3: CASSQLTSGNTIYF

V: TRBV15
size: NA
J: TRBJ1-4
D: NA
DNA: TGTGCCACCAGCAGAGATGCACCGGGCCAAGAAAAACTGTTTTTT
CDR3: CATSRDAPGQEKLFF

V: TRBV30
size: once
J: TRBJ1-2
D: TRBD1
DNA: TGTGCCTGGAGTCAAAGCCGGGACAGGGGATTAGCGTATGGCTACACCTTC
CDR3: CAWSQSRDRGLAYGYTF

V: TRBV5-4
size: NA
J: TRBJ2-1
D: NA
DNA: TGTGCCAGCAGCTTGGAACACAATGAGCAGTTCTTC
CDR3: CASSLEHNEQFF

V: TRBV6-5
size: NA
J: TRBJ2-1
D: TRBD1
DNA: TGTGCCAGCAGTTGGACAGGTAATGAGCAGTTCTTC
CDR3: CASSWTGNEQFF

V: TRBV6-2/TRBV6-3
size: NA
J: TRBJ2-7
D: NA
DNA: TGTGCCAGCAGTTACAGTGGGAGCGAGCAGTACTTC
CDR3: CASSYSGSEQYF

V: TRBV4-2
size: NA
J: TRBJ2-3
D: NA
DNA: TGTGCCAGCAGCGGTACAGGAATAAACACAGATACGCAGTATTTT
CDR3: CASSGTGINTDTQYF

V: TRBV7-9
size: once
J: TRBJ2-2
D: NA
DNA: TGTGCCAGCAGCGCCGATTTTATGGTAACCGGGGAGCTGTTTTTT
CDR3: CASSADFMVTGELFF

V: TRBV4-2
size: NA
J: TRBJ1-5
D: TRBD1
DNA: TGTGCCAGCAGCCAGGGGACAGGGGATAGCAATCAGCCCCAGCATTTT
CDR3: CASSQGTGDSNQPQHF

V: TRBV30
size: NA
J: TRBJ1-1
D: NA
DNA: TGTGCCTGGGGCGGGCAGGGCTACGGTGAAGCTTTCTTT
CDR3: CAWGGQGYGEAFF

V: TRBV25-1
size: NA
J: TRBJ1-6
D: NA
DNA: TGTGCCAGCAGACCCCCTGGTTTACACCCGCCCCTCCACTTT
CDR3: CASRPPGLHPPLHF

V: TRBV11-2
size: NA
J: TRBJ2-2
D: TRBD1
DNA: TGTGCCAGCAGCTGGGACAGGGGTAACACCGGGGAGCTGTTTTTT
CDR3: CASSWDRGNTGELFF

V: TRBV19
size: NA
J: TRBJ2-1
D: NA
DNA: TGTGCCAGTAGGACCGGGGGTGAAAATGAGCAGTTCTTC
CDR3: CASRTGGENEQFF

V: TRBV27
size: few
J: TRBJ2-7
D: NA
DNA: TGTGCCAGCGCGACGGCGGCGGACTCCTACGAGCAGTACTTC
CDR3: CASATAADSYEQYF

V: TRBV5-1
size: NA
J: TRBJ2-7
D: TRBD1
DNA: TGCGCCAGCAGTTCCGGGACAGGGGATTACGAGCAGTACTTC
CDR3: CASSSGTGDYEQYF

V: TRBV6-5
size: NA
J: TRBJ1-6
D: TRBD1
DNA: TGTGCCAGCAGTTACAGGACAGGGGATTATTCACCCCTCCACTTT
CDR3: CASSYRTGDYSPLHF

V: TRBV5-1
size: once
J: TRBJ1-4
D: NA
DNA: TGCGCCAGCAGCTCGACCGCAACTAATGAAAAACTGTTTTTT
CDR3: CASSSTATNEKLFF

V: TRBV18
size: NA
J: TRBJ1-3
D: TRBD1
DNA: TGTGCCAGCTCACCACCGTTCCTCGGACAGGGCTCTGGAAACACCATATATTTT
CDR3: CASSPPFLGQGSGNTIYF

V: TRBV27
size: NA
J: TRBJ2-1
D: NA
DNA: TGTGCCAGCAGGGGGGGAGCGGGCAATGAGCAGTTCTTC
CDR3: CASRGGAGNEQFF

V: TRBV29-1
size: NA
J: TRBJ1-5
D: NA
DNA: TGCAGCGTTGGCAACAATCAGCCCCAGCATTTT
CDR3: CSVGNNQPQHF

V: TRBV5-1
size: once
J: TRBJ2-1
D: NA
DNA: TGCGCCAGCAGCTCCCCGGTTTACAATGAGCAGTTCTTC
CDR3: CASSSPVYNEQFF

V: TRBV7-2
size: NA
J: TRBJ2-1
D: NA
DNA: TGTGCCAGCAGCTTAGATCGAGCGGCTAATGAGCAGTTCTTC
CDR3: CASSLDRAANEQFF

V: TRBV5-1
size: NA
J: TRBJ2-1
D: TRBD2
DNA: TGCGCCAGCAGCTTGGGGACTAGCGGCGACAATGAGCAGTTCTTC
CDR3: CASSLGTSGDNEQFF

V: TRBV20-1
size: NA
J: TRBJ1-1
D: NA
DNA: TGCAGTGCTCAAAACACTGAAGCTTTCTTT
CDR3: CSAQNTEAFF

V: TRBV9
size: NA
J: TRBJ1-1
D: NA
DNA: TGTGCCAGCAGCGTAGCGTTGAACACTGAAGCTTTCTTT
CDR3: CASSVALNTEAFF

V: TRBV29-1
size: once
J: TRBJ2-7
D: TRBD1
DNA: TGCAGCGTTGAAGACCGGGACAGGGGACACTACGAGCAGTACTTC
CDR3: CSVEDRDRGHYEQYF

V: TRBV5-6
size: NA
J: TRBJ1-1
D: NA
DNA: TGTGCCAGCAGCTTGGGGGGCTGGACTGAAGCTTTCTTT
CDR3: CASSLGGWTEAFF

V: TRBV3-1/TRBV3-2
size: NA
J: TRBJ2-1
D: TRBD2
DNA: TGTGCCAGCAGCCAAGGGAAGCTAGCGGGGGACTACAATGAGCAGTTCTTC
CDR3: CASSQGKLAGDYNEQFF

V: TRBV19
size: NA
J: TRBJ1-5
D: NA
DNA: TGTGCCAGTAGTATATCGCGGGGGGCAGCGCAGCCCCAGCATTTT
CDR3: CASSISRGAAQPQHF

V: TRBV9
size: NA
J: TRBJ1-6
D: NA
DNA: TGTGCCAGCAGCGTAGAGGGACAAGATAATTCACCCCTCCACTTT
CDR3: CASSVEGQDNSPLHF

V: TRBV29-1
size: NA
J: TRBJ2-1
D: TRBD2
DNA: TGCAGCGTTGAAAAGAAGGTAGCGGGAATCGACAATGAGCAGTTCTTC
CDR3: CSVEKKVAGIDNEQFF

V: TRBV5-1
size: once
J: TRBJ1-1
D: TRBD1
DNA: TGCGCCAGCAGCTTGGGTGGGCAGGGGGCAGACACTGAAGCTTTCTTT
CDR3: CASSLGGQGADTEAFF

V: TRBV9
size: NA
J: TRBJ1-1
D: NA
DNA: TGTGCCAGCAGCGTAGAGGGGACTGACACTGAAGCTTTCTTT
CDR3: CASSVEGTDTEAFF

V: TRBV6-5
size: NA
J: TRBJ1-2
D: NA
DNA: TGTGCCAGCACCCCCCGAGGAACTAACTATGGCTACACCTTC
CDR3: CASTPRGTNYGYTF

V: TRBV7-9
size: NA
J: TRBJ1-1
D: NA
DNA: TGTGTCAACAGCAGAGGAGAGAACACTGAAGCTTTCTTT
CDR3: CVNSRGENTEAFF

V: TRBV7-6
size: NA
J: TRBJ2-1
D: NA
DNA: TGTGCCAGCAGCTCAGGGGAACTAGCGACAAACAATGAGCAGTTCTTC
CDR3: CASSSGELATNNEQFF

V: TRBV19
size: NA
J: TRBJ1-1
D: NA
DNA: TGTGCCAGTATGACGACAGGGAACACTGAAGCTTTCTTT
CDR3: CASMTTGNTEAFF

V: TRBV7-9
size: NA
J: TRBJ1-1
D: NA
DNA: TGTGCCAGCAGCTTAGTCTACACTGAAGCTTTCTTT
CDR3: CASSLVYTEAFF

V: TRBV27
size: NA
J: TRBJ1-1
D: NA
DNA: TGTGCCAGCAAAACCCTAAGTGGGACAGAAGCTTTCTTT
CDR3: CASKTLSGTEAFF

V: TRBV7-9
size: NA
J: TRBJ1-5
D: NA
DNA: TGTGCCAGCAGCCAAACAGGGTTTGGCAATCAGCCCCAGCATTTT
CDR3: CASSQTGFGNQPQHF